This T cell receptor (beta chain) came from a study of PD-1 blockade in classical Hodgkin lymphoma (dated by TCRdb to between 2020 and 2021). With regard to the full study: Nivolumab dosing was 3 mg/kg intravenously every 2 weeks, continuing until either disease progression or unacceptable toxicity. The study used CyTOF and TCR beta sequencing to define a peripheral blood immune signature of response to PD-1 blockade in classical Hodgkin lymphoma. The full study reports these points: CD4+ but not CD8+ TCR diversity rose significantly by C4D1 (p=0.0027 vs p=0.16), most apparent in complete responders (p=0.02). Baseline TCR diversity was reported to be lower in newly diagnosed patients than in healthy donors, and even lower in relapsed/refractory patients. The study was restricted to a single clinical trial cohort, and the causes of repertoire differences, possibly disease activity or prior therapy, were left undefined. Trial patients achieving complete response had baseline diversity similar to newly diagnosed patients, whereas partial responders and progressors had significantly lower diversity. Lower diversity was observed in patients in whom nivolumab was started less than 1 year after ASCT, and these patients were excluded from later analyses so that confounding by immune reconstitution would be avoided.

From V the trimming removes 4 bases and from J it removes 8 bases, while the gene matches leave 7 bases of the junction unaccounted for. The CDR3 numbers 13 residues from cysteine through phenylalanine. Only CDR3 DNA remains: 39 bases, in frame from the first base. The germline V gene supplies CDR1 MGHRA and CDR2 YSYEKL. In regard to this clone: Its antigen is unknown. Per-nucleotide qualities are absent, and no much larger clonotype sits a single base away.

The Qiagen DNeasy kit was used to extract genomic DNA from unsorted PBMCs and from the negatively selected CD4+ and CD8+ fractions. TCR beta CDR3 regions were subjected to amplification by immunoSEQ multiplex PCR with primers that anneal to V and J segments. A synthetic immune receptor repertoire was used to minimize amplification bias, and remaining bias was computationally removed after sequencing. Concerning the study's data processing: Custom Python scripts were used to quantify repertoire diversity as the Shannon entropy index. Unsorted, CD4+ and CD8+ repertoires were analyzed separately, except for combined analyses in which CD4+ and CD8+ sequences were merged in silico. Clonal expansion was defined as a frequency increase of at least 2-fold after treatment compared with C1D1, and clones undetected at baseline were assigned a pseudocount of 0.5. Singleton clones were defined as clones with 0 or 1 copy at C1D1, and non-singleton clones were defined as clones with 2 or more copies. Clones expanded in unsorted samples were assigned a CD4+, CD8+ or unknown annotation through matching of protein sequences in sorted samples from the same patient. Diversity changes from C1D1 to C4D1 were tested in paired samples using Wilcoxon tests. TCRdb holds this immuneACCESS table with in-frame rearrangements only. Some clones are missing; in checked studies, unresolved V genes explain under half, and the rest has no known cause. V, J and clone size are taken as reported in that table, and D and trimming were inferred from the DNA itself. This sample has just under 65,000 clones in its table, and about 92% of those were observed once. The ten largest clones take up approximately 8% of the sample.

Interpreted using the paper, the time point label stands for: cycle 4 day 1 (C4D1), after about 6 weeks of nivolumab. Every trial patient had relapsed following autologous stem cell transplantation, and prior brentuximab vedotin exposure was what differed among cohorts A, B and C. The trial cohort comprised around 60 patients with relapsed/refractory classical Hodgkin lymphoma whose best overall responses were complete response, partial response or progressive disease. Trial patients were treated with single-agent nivolumab in the multi-cohort phase II CheckMate 205 trial. An independent review committee assessed best overall response using the 2007 International Working Group response criteria. PBMCs from the trial were collected at three points: immediately before nivolumab initiation (C1D1), and during therapy at cycle 2 day 1 and cycle 4 day 1. After peripheral blood was drawn into 8 mL Vacutainer Cell Preparation Tubes, PBMCs were isolated by centrifugation and then cryopreserved.

The source was peripheral blood mononuclear cells (PBMCs), collected before the fourth cycle of nivolumab. This receptor was taken from a human donor with classical Hodgkin lymphoma. The rearrangement combines TRBV4-1 with TRBJ1-2; the junction holds 7 bases that match TRBD1. The DNA sequence reads TGCGCCAGCAGCCCAGACAGGGCTGGCGGCTACACCTTC. This gives the protein CASSPDRAGGYTF.